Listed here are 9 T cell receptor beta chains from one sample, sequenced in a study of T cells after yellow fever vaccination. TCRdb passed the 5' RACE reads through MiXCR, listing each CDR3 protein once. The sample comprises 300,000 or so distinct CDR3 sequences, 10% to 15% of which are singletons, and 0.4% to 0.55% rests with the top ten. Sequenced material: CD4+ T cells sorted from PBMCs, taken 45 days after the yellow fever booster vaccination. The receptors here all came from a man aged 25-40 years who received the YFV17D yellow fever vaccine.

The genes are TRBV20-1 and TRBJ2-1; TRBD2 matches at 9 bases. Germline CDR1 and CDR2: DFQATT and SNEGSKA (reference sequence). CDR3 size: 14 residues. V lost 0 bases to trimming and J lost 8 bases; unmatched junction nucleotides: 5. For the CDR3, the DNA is TGCAGTGCTAGAGATCCGGGACTAGCCGATGAGCAGTTCTTC. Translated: CSARDPGLADEQFF.

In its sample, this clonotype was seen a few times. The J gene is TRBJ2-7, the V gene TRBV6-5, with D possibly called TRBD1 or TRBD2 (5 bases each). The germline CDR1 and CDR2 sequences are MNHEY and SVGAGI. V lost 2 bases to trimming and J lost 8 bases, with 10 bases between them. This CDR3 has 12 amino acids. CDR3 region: CASSYEQGQQYF. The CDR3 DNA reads TGTGCCAGCAGTTACGAGCAGGGACAGCAGTACTTC.

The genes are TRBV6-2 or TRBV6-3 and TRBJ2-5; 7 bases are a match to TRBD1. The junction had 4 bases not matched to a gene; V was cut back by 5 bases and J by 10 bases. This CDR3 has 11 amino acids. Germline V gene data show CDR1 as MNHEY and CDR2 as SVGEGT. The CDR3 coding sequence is TGTGCCAGCAGTACCGACAGGGACCAGTACTTC. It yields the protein CASSTDRDQYF.

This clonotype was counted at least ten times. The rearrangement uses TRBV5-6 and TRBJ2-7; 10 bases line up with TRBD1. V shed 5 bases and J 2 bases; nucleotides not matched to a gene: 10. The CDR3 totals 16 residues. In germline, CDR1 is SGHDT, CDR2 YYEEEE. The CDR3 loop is CASRGPKGTGAYEQYF. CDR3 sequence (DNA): TGTGCCAGCAGAGGCCCCAAGGGGACAGGGGCCTACGAGCAGTACTTC.

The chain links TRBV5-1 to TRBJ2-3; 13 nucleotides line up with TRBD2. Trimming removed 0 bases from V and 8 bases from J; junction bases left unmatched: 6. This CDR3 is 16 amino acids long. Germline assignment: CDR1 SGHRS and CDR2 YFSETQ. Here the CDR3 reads CASSLVETSGRSTQYF. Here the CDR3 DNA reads TGCGCCAGCAGCTTGGTTGAGACTAGCGGGAGGAGTACGCAGTATTTT.

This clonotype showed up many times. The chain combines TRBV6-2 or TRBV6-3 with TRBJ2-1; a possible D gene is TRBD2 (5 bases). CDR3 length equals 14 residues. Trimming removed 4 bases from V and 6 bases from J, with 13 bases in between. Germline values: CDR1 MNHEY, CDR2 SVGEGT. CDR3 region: CASSSLAHINEQFF. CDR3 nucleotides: TGTGCCAGCAGTTCTCTAGCCCACATCAATGAGCAGTTCTTC.

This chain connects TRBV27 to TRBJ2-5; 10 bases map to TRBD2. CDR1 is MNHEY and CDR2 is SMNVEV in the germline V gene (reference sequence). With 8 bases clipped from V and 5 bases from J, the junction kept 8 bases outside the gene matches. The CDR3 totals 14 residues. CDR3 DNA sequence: TGTGCCAGCGGAGGAGCGGGAGGGGTGGAGACCCAGTACTTC. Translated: CASGGAGGVETQYF.

The CDR3 reads CASSLEDRFNYGYTF. For the CDR3, the DNA is TGTGCCAGCAGCTTGGAAGACAGGTTCAACTATGGCTACACCTTC. This rearrangement joins TRBV5-5 to TRBJ1-2, with a possible D match to TRBD1 (6 bases). Trimming shortened V by 0 bases and J by 2 bases, and 11 bases separated the two germline ends. Germline CDR1 reads SGHKS; CDR2 reads YYEKEE (reference sequence). This CDR3 comprises 15 residues.

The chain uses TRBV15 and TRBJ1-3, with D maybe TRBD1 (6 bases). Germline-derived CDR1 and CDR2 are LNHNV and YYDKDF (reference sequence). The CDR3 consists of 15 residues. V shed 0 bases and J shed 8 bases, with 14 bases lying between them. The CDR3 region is CATSRDGGGLDTIYF. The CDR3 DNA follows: TGTGCCACCAGCAGAGATGGGGGGGGCTTAGACACCATATATTTT.